A selection of T cell receptor beta chains follows, all from one sample in a study of shared clonotypes between healthy human individuals. Profiled with immunoSEQ multiplex PCR; TCRdb holds only in-frame clones, not every one. The table has some 2.1 million clones, roughly 95% seen once; the top ten hold roughly 1%. Sequencing was performed on naive CD8+ T cells sorted from blood. These receptors all stem from a man aged 18 to 30 in good health. Each CDR3 is given with its conserved first and last residue. The D gene is left open where the match is weak.

j_gene	v_gene	d_gene	CDR3nt	CDR3aa
TRBJ2-3	TRBV6-5	NA	TGTGCCAGCAGGGACTCGGGACTTCCAGATACGCAGTATTTT	CASRDSGLPDTQYF
TRBJ1-2	TRBV2	NA	TGTGCCAGCAGCGCCGGGACACACTATGGCTACACCTTC	CASSAGTHYGYTF
TRBJ1-1	TRBV18	NA	TGTGCCAGCTCACCACCGCCGGGGGCGCTGGACACTGAAGCTTTCTTT	CASSPPPGALDTEAFF
TRBJ2-7	TRBV15	NA	TGTGCCACCAGCAGAGCCCGCCCGGACTACGAGCAGTACTTC	CATSRARPDYEQYF
TRBJ1-1	TRBV27	NA	TGTGCCAGCAGTTTACTGTCTGGGTACACTGAAGCTTTCTTT	CASSLLSGYTEAFF
TRBJ2-7	TRBV7-9	NA	TGTGCCAGCAGCTTAGGATCTGGAGAAGGATACGAGCAGTACTTC	CASSLGSGEGYEQYF
TRBJ2-3	TRBV5-1	NA	TGCGCCAGCCGCACCGGTAGGACCAGCACAGATACGCAGTATTTT	CASRTGRTSTDTQYF
TRBJ2-1	TRBV28	NA	TGTGCCAGCAGTTTATTTGGGGGATACAATGAGCAGTTCTTC	CASSLFGGYNEQFF
TRBJ1-5	TRBV4-1	NA	TGCGCCAGCAGCCCCCTTGCGGGCAATCAGCCCCAGCATTTT	CASSPLAGNQPQHF
TRBJ2-7	TRBV13	NA	TGTGCCAGCAGCTCGCGACCCGACCACTACGAGCAGTACTTC	CASSSRPDHYEQYF
TRBJ2-5	TRBV5-1	TRBD1	TGCGCCAGGACAGGGAGACTGTGGACCCAGTACTTC	CARTGRLWTQYF
TRBJ1-2	TRBV30	TRBD1	TGTGCCTGGAGGTACGGGACAGGGGATGGCTACACCTTC	CAWRYGTGDGYTF
TRBJ2-5	TRBV12-5	TRBD2	TGTGCTAGTGGTTTAACTAGCGGGAGCCCCGGGAAGACCCAGTACTTC	CASGLTSGSPGKTQYF